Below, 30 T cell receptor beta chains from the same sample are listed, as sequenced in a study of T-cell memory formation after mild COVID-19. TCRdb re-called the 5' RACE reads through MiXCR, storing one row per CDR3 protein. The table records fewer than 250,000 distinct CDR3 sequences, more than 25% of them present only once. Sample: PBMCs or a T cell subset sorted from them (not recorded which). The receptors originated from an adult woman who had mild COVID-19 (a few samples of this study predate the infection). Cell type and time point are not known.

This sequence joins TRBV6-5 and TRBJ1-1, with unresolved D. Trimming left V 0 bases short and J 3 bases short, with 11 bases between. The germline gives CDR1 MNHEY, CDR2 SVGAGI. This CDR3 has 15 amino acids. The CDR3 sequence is CASSYSSARHTEAFF. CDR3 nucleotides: TGTGCCAGCAGTTACTCGAGCGCTAGGCACACTGAAGCTTTCTTT.

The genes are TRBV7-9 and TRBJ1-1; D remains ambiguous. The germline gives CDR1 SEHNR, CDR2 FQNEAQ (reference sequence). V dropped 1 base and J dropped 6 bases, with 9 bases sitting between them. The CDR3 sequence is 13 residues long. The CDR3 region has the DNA TGTGCCAGCAGCTTAGGGATCGGGCCTGAAGCTTTCTTT. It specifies CASSLGIGPEAFF.

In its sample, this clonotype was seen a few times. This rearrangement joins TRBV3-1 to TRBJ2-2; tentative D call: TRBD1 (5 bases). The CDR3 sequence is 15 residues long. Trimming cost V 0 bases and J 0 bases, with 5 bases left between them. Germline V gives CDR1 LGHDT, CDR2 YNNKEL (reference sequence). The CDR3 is CASSQEQANTGELFF. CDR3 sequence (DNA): TGTGCCAGCAGCCAAGAACAGGCGAACACCGGGGAGCTGTTTTTT.

CDR3 sequence: CASSPRTF. CDR3 sequence (DNA): TGTGCCAGCAGTCCTAGGACCTTC. The gene calls are TRBV12-3 or TRBV12-4 and TRBJ1-2; D call uncertain. The CDR3 covers 8 residues. Trimming removed 5 bases at V and 14 bases at J, with 6 bases between.

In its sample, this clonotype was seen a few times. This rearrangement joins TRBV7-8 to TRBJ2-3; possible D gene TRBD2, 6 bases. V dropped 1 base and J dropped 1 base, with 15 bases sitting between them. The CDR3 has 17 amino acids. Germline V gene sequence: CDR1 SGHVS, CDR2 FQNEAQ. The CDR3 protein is CASSLDKGPGGTDTQYF. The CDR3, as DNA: TGTGCCAGCAGCTTAGACAAGGGACCGGGAGGCACAGATACGCAGTATTTT. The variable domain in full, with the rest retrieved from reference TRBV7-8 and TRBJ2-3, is GAGVSQSPRYKVAKRGQDVALRCDPISGHVSLFWYQQALGQGPEFLTYFQNEAQLDKSGLPSDRFFAERPEGSVSTLKIQRTQQEDSAVYLCASSLDKGPGGTDTQYFGPGTRLTVL.

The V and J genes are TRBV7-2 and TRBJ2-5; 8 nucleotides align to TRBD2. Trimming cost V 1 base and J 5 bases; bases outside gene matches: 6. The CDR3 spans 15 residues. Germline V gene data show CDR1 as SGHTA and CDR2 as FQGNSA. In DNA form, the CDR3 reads TGTGCCAGCAGCTTAGTTAGCGGGATGGGGGAGACCCAGTACTTC. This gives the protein CASSLVSGMGETQYF. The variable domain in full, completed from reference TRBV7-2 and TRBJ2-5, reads GAGVSQSPSNKVTEKGKDVELRCDPISGHTALYWYRQSLGQGLEFLIYFQGNSAPDKSGLPSDRFSAERTGGSVSTLTIQRTQQEDSAVYLCASSLVSGMGETQYFGPGTRLLVL.

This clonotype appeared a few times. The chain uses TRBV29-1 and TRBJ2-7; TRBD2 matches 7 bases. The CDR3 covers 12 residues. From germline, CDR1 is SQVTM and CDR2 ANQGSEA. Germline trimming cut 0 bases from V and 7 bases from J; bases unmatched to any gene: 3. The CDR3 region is CSVEDTAGEQYF. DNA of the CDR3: TGCAGCGTTGAAGATACAGCGGGGGAGCAGTACTTC.

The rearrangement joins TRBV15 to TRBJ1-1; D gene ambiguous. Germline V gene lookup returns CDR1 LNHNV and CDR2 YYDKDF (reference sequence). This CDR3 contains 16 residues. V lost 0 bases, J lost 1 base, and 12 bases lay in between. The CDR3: CATSRESGWANTEAFF. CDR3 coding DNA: TGTGCCACCAGCAGAGAATCTGGCTGGGCGAACACTGAAGCTTTCTTT.

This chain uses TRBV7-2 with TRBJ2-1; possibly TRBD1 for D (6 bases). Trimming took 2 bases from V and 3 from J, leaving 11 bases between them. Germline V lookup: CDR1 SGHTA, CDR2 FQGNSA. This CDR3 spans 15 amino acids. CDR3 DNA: TGTGCCAGCAGCTTAAACAGGGAACGCTACAATGAGCAGTTCTTC. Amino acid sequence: CASSLNRERYNEQFF. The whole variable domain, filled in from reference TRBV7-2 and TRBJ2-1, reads GAGVSQSPSNKVTEKGKDVELRCDPISGHTALYWYRQSLGQGLEFLIYFQGNSAPDKSGLPSDRFSAERTGGSVSTLTIQRTQQEDSAVYLCASSLNRERYNEQFFGPGTRLTVL.

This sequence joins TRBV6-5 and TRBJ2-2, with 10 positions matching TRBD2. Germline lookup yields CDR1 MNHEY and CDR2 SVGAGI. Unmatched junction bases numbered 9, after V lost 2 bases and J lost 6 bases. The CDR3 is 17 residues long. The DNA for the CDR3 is TGTGCCAGCAGTTACACTAAAAGCGGGAGGGCCGCCGGGGAGCTGTTTTTT. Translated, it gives CASSYTKSGRAAGELFF.

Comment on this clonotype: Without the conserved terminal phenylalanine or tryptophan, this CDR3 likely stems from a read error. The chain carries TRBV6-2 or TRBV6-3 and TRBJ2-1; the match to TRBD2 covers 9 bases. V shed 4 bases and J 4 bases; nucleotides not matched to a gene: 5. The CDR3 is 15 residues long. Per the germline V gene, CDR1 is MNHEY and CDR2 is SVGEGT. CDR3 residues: CASSFGLAPYNEQFY. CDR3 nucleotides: TGTGCCAGCAGTTTTGGACTAGCGCCTTACAATGAGCAGTTCTAC.

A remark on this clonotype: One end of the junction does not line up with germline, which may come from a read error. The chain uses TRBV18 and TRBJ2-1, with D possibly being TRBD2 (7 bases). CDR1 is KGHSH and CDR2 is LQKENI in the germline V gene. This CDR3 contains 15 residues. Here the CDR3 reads CASSPQGGGANEQFF. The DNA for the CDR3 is TGTGCCAGCTCGCCACAGGGCGGGGGAGCAAATGAGCAGTTCTTC.

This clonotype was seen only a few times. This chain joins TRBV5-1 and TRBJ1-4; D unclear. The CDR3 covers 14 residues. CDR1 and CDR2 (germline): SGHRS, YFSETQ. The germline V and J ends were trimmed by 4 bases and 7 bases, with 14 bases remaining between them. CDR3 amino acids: CASSRAGQGEKLFF. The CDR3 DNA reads TGCGCCAGCAGCAGAGCCGGGCAAGGTGAAAAACTGTTTTTT. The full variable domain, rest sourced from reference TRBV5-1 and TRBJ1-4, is KAGVTQTPRYLIKTRGQQVTLSCSPISGHRSVSWYQQTPGQGLQFLFEYFSETQRNKGNFPGRFSGRQFSNSRSEMNVSTLELGDSALYLCASSRAGQGEKLFFGSGTQLSVL.

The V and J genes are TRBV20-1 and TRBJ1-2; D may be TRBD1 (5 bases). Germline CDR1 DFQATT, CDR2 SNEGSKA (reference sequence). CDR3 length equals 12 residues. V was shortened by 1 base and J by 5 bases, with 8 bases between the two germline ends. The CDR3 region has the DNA TGCAGTGCTAGAGGGACATCGTATGGCTACACCTTC. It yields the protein CSARGTSYGYTF.

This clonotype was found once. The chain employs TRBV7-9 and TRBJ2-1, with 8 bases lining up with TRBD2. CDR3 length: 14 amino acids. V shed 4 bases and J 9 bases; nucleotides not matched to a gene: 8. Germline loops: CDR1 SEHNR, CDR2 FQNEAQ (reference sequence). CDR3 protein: CASSYDGTRGEQFF. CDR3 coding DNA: TGTGCCAGCAGCTACGATGGGACTAGGGGTGAGCAGTTCTTC.

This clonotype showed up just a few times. CDR3 nucleotides: TGTGCCAGCAGTCCCAATGAGGGACTTTCCTACAATGAGCAGTTCTTC. This translates into CASSPNEGLSYNEQFF. The chain carries TRBV12-3 or TRBV12-4 and TRBJ2-1; TRBD2 is a possible D gene (6 bases). V lost 5 bases and J 1 base, leaving 15 bases between the germline ends. CDR3 length: 16 amino acids.

The CDR3 is CASSHSGDLGNIQYF. The CDR3 nucleotides are TGTGCCAGCAGCCATAGTGGGGATCTTGGAAACATTCAGTACTTC. The V and J genes are TRBV11-1 and TRBJ2-4; D is undetermined. From germline, CDR1 is SGHAT and CDR2 FQDESV (reference sequence). This CDR3 contains 15 residues. V lost 5 bases, J lost 6 bases, and 17 bases lay in between.

In nucleotides, the CDR3 is TGTGCCAGCAGTGGGGTAGCGGGAAACACCGGGGAGCTGTTTTTT. Translation gives CASSGVAGNTGELFF. This rearrangement joins TRBV2 to TRBJ2-2, with 8 bases fitting TRBD2. Germline-derived CDR1 and CDR2 are SNHLY and FYNNEI. The CDR3 extends over 15 amino acids. V lost 4 bases to trimming and J lost 2 bases; unmatched junction nucleotides: 3.

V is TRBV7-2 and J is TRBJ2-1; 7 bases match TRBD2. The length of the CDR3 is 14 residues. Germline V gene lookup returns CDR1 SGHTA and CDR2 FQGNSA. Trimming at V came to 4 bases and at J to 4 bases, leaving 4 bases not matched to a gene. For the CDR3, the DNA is TGTGCCAGCAGCTCCGGCGGGAGATACAATGAGCAGTTCTTC. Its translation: CASSSGGRYNEQFF.

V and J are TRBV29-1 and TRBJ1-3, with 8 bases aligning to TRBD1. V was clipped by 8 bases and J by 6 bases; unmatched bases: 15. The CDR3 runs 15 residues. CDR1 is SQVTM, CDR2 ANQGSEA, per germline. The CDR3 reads CSPQNEGDRSNTIYF. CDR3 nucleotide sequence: TGCAGCCCCCAAAACGAGGGGGACAGGTCAAACACCATATATTTT. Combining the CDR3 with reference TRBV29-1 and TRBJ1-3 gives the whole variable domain SAVISQKPSRDICQRGTSLTIQCQVDSQVTMMFWYRQQPGQSLTLIATANQGSEATYESGFVIDKFPISRPNLTFSTLTVSNMSPEDSSIYLCSPQNEGDRSNTIYFGEGSWLTVV.

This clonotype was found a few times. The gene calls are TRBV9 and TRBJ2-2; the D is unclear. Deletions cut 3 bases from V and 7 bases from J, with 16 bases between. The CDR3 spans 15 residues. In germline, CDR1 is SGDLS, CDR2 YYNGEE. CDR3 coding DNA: TGTGCCAGCAGCGCTAACCCCCACAGAAACGGGGAGCTGTTTTTT. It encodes CASSANPHRNGELFF.

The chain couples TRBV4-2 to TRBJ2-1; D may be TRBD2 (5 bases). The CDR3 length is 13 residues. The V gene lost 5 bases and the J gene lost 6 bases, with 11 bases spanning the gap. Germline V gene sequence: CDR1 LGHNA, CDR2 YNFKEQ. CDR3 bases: TGTGCCAGCAGCAAGGGAGACCTCAATGAGCAGTTCTTC. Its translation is CASSKGDLNEQFF.

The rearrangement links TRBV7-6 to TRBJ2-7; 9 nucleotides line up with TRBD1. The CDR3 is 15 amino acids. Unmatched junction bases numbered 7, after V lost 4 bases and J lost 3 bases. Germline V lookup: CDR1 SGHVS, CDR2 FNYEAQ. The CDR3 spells CASSSGQGVHYEQYF. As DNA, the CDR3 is TGTGCCAGCAGCTCGGGACAGGGAGTTCACTACGAGCAGTACTTC. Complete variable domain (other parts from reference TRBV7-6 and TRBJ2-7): GAGVSQSPRYKVTKRGQDVALRCDPISGHVSLYWYRQALGQGPEFLTYFNYEAQQDKSGLPNDRFSAERPEGSISTLTIQRTEQRDSAMYRCASSSGQGVHYEQYFGPGTRLTVT.

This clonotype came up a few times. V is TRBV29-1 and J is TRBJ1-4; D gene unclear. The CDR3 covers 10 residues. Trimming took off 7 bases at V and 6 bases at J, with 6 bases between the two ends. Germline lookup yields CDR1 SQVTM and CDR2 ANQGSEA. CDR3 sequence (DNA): TGCAGCGGTGGTGATGAAAAACTGTTTTTT. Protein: CSGGDEKLFF.

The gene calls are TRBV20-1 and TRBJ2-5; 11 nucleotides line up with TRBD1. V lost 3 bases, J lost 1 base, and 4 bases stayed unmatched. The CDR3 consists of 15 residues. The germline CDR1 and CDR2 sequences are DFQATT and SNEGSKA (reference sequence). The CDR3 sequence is CSARDRGRIQETQYF. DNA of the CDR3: TGCAGTGCTAGGGACAGGGGGCGCATCCAAGAGACCCAGTACTTC.

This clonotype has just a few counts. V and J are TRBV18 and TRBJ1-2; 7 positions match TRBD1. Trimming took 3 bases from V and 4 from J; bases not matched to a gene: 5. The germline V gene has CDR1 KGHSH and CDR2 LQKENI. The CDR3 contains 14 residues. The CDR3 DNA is TGTGCCAGCTCACCCGGGACAGCACTCTATGGCTACACCTTC. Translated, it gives CASSPGTALYGYTF.

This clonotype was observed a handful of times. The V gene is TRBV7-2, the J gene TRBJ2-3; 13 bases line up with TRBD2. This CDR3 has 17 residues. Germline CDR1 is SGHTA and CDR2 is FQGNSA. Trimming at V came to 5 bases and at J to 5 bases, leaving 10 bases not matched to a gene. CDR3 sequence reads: CASSPHGLAGVRDTQYF. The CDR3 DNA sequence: TGTGCCAGCAGCCCCCACGGACTAGCGGGGGTGAGAGATACGCAGTATTTT.

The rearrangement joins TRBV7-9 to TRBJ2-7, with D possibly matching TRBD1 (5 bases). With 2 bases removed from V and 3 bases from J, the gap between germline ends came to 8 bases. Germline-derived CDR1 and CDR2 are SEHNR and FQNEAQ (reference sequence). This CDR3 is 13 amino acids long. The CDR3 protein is CASSLRQGYEQYF. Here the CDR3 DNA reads TGTGCCAGCAGCTTAAGGCAGGGCTACGAGCAGTACTTC.

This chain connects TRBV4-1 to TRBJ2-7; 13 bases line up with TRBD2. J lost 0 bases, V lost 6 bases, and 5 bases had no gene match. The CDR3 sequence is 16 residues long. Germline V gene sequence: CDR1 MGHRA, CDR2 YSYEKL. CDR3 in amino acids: CASSRTSGGYSYEQYF. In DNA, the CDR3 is TGCGCCAGCAGTCGGACTAGCGGGGGCTACTCCTACGAGCAGTACTTC.

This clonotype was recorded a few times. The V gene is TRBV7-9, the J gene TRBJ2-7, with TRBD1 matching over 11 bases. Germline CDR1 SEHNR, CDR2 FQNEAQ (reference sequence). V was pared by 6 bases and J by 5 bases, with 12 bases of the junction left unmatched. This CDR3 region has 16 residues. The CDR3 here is CASRRTGTGGKNEQYF. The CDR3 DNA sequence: TGTGCCAGCAGACGAACCGGGACAGGGGGTAAAAACGAGCAGTACTTC.